What follows describes a single T cell receptor beta chain. This sample stems from a study of blood T cell repertoires in COVID-19. About the research overall: Donors in the United States, Italy and Spain gave samples during acute or convalescent COVID-19. T cells, B-cell-depleted T cells, or PBMCs provided the cDNA or gDNA that served as material.

Authors' processing steps: Reference gene primer amplification yielded estimated nucleated cell counts. Clones were read by immunoSEQ multiplex PCR, and TCRdb kept only the in-frame ones, dropping some. The DNA gave D and trimming, while V, J and clone size come from that table. The sample gives about 120,000 clones, 87% of which show up once; under 30% is in the top ten. Between the trimmed V and J ends, which lost 1 base and 15 bases, there was a span of 7 bases. This CDR3 contains 11 residues. Germline lookup yields CDR1 SEHNR and CDR2 FQNEAQ (reference sequence). Sequences were obtained from peripheral blood. The chain recombines TRBV7-9 with TRBJ1-6; D perhaps matches TRBD1 (6 bases). This TCR was recovered from a woman in her seventies with acute or convalescent COVID-19. CDR3 protein: CASSLGGHLHF. As DNA, the CDR3 is TGTGCCAGCAGCTTAGGGGGGCACCTCCACTTT.